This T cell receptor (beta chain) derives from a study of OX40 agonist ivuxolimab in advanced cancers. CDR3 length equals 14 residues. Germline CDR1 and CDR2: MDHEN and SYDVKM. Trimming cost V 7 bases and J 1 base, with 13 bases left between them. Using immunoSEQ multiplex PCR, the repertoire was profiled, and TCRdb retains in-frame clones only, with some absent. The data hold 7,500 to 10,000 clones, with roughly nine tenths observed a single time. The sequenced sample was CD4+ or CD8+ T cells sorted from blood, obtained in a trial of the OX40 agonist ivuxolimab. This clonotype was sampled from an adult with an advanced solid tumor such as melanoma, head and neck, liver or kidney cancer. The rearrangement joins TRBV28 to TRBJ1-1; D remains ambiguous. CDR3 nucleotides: TGTGCCAGCACCGGAGAGCACGCGAACACTGAAGCTTTCTTT. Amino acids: CASTGEHANTEAFF.